Below are 3 T cell receptor beta chains sequenced from a single sample in a study of blood T cell repertoires in COVID-19. Produced via immunoSEQ multiplex PCR; TCRdb's table is partial and in-frame only. The top ten hold approximately 5.7% of the sample, which has a few hundred thousand clones, roughly nine tenths seen once. Sequenced material: PBMCs or T cells enriched from blood (not recorded which). Receptors originate from a woman between 40 and 55 years old who had recovered from COVID-19.

The chain joins TRBV13 to TRBJ1-1; tentatively, D is TRBD1 (6 bases). Germline CDR1 reads PRHDT; CDR2 reads FYEKMQ (reference sequence). Trimming left V 5 bases short and J 0 bases short, with 13 bases between. The length of the CDR3 is 15 residues. The CDR3 sequence is CASSPEGTMNTEAFF. The CDR3 DNA follows: TGTGCCAGCAGCCCCGAGGGGACAATGAACACTGAAGCTTTCTTT.

The chain links TRBV28 to TRBJ1-5; TRBD1 is a possible D gene (6 bases). CDR1 and CDR2 (germline): MDHEN, SYDVKM. The CDR3 extends over 14 amino acids. V lost 6 bases, J lost 5 bases, and 14 bases lay in between. CDR3 sequence (DNA): TGTGCCAGCAGACCTTACAGGGATCATCAGCCCCAGCATTTT. It yields the protein CASRPYRDHQPQHF.

The chain recombines TRBV9 with TRBJ2-7; tentative D call: TRBD1 (6 bases). CDR3 size: 14 residues. Germline CDR1 reads SGDLS; CDR2 reads YYNGEE. Trimming pared 4 bases from V and 5 bases from J, leaving 16 bases between. The CDR3 DNA follows: TGTGCCAGCAGCTTCGGGACATCCGAGGACGAGCAGTACTTC. Encoded protein: CASSFGTSEDEQYF.